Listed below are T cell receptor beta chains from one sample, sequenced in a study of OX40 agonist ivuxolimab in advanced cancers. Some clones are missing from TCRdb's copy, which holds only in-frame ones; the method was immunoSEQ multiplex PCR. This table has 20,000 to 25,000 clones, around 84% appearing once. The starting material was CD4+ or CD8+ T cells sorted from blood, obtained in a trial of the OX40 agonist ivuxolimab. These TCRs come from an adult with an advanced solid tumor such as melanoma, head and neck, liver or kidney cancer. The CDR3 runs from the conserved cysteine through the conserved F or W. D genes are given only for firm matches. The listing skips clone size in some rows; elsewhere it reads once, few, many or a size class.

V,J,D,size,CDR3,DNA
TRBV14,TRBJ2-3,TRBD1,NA,CASSHRDSSFTDTQYF,TGTGCCAGCAGCCACCGGGACAGTTCGTTCACAGATACGCAGTATTTT
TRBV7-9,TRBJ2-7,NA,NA,CASSSVDLSYEQYF,TGTGCCAGCAGCTCGGTGGATCTCTCCTACGAGCAGTACTTC
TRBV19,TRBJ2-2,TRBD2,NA,CASSMMSGITGELFF,TGTGCCAGTAGTATGATGAGCGGGATCACCGGGGAGCTGTTTTTT
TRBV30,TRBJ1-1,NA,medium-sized,CAWSLGNTEAFF,TGTGCCTGGAGTCTGGGGAACACTGAAGCTTTCTTT
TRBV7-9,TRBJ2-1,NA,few,CASSPQGRGYNEQFF,TGTGCCAGCAGTCCTCAGGGGAGGGGTTACAATGAGCAGTTCTTC
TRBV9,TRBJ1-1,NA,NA,CASSVGFRGDRENEAFF,TGTGCCAGCAGCGTAGGGTTTCGGGGAGACCGAGAAAATGAAGCTTTCTTT
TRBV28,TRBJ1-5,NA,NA,CASSPGHPTHF,TGTGCCAGCAGTCCCGGACATCCAACGCATTTT
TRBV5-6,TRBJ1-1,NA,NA,CASSLVGAGTEAFF,TGTGCCAGCAGCTTGGTCGGGGCGGGCACTGAAGCTTTCTTT
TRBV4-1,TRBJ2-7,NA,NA,CASSQVRGVSYEQYF,TGCGCCAGCAGCCAAGTTCGAGGGGTTTCCTACGAGCAGTACTTC
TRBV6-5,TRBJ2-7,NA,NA,CASSPQGGPYEQYF,TGTGCCAGCAGCCCCCAGGGAGGTCCCTACGAGCAGTACTTC
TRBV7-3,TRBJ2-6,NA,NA,CASSSPGPQRPGANVLTF,TGTGCCAGCAGCTCTCCGGGACCCCAACGGCCTGGGGCCAACGTCCTGACTTTC
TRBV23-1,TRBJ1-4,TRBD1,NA,CASSQTKTGGEKLFF,TGCGCCAGCAGTCAAACCAAAACAGGGGGTGAAAAACTGTTTTTT
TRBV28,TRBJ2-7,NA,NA,CASSLGRSREQYF,TGTGCCAGCAGTCTGGGTCGGAGTAGGGAGCAGTACTTC
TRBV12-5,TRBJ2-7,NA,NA,CASGLGTPDEQYF,TGTGCTAGTGGTTTGGGTACCCCGGACGAGCAGTACTTC
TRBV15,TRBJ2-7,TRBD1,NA,CATSRGGQGYSYEQYF,TGTGCCACCAGCAGAGGAGGACAGGGATATTCCTACGAGCAGTACTTC
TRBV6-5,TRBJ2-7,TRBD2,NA,CASSYGGGTYEQYF,TGTGCCAGCAGTTACGGGGGAGGGACCTACGAGCAGTACTTC
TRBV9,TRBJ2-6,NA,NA,CASSVEGAGANVLTF,TGTGCCAGCAGCGTAGAAGGGGCTGGGGCCAACGTCCTGACTTTC
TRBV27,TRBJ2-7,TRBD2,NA,CASSFSLAGGEQYF,TGTGCCAGCAGTTTCAGCCTAGCGGGGGGCGAGCAGTACTTC
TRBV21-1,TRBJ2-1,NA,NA,CASSKEGLAGVFGSYNEQFF,TGTGCCAGCAGCAAAGAGGGACTAGCGGGAGTATTTGGCTCCTACAATGAGCAGTTCTTC
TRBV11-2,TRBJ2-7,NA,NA,CASSLAEYEQYF,TGTGCCAGCAGCTTGGCGGAATACGAGCAGTACTTC
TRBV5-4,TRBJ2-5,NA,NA,CASSQDGPGQLGETQYF,TGTGCCAGCAGCCAAGATGGTCCTGGACAACTAGGGGAGACCCAGTACTTC
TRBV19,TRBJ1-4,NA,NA,CASSIGATNEKLFF,TGTGCCAGTAGTATAGGAGCAACTAATGAAAAACTGTTTTTT
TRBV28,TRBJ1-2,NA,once,CASTLAVNYGYTF,TGTGCCAGCACCTTAGCCGTTAACTATGGCTACACCTTC
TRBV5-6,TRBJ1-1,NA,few,CASSFGSDTEAFF,TGTGCCAGCAGCTTTGGATCAGACACTGAAGCTTTCTTT
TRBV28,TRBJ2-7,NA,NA,CASSYSSYEQYF,TGTGCCAGCAGTTATAGCTCCTACGAGCAGTACTTC
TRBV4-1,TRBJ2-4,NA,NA,CASSHNSDIQYF,TGCGCCAGCAGCCATAACTCAGACATTCAGTACTTC
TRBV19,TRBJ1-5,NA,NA,CASSIWGSSNQPQHF,TGTGCCAGTAGTATCTGGGGATCTAGCAATCAGCCCCAGCATTTT
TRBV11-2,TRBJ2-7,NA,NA,CASINMGYEQYF,TGTGCCAGCATCAATATGGGGTACGAGCAGTACTTC
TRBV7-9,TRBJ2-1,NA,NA,CASSPGLSEIVYEQFF,TGTGCCAGCAGTCCTGGACTATCCGAGATAGTCTATGAGCAGTTCTTC
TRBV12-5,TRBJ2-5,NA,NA,CASAYGWAGQETQYF,TGTGCTAGTGCCTACGGCTGGGCAGGTCAAGAGACTCAGTACTTC
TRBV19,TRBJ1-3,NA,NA,CASSLGARNTIYF,TGTGCCAGTTCACTGGGGGCACGAAACACCATATATTTT
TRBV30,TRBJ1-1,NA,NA,CAWSAPRKNTEAFF,TGTGCCTGGAGTGCCCCTCGCAAGAACACTGAAGCTTTCTTT
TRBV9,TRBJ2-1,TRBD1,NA,CASSLEGGTGKARVF,TGTGCCAGCAGCCTCGAGGGTGGGACAGGGAAGGCTCGGGTCTTC
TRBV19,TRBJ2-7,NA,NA,CASSAAGWGYEQYF,TGTGCCAGTAGTGCGGCTGGATGGGGCTACGAGCAGTACTTC
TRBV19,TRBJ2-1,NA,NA,CASSIRVRGEDEQFF,TGTGCCAGTAGTATTCGGGTCCGCGGAGAGGATGAGCAGTTCTTC
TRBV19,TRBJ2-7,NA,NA,CASSIRLTGTYEQYF,TGTGCCAGTAGTATCAGGCTCACGGGTACCTACGAGCAGTACTTC
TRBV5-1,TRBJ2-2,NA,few,CASSLDGFNTGELFF,TGCGCCAGCAGCTTGGATGGGTTTAACACCGGGGAGCTGTTTTTT
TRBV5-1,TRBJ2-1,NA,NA,CASSLGQQSSYNEQFF,TGCGCCAGCAGCTTGGGACAGCAGAGCTCCTACAATGAGCAGTTCTTC
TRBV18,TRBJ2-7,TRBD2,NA,CASSPQGLVFGEQYF,TGTGCCAGCTCACCACAGGGACTAGTATTTGGCGAGCAGTACTTC
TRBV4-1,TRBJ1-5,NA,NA,CASSQGERVNQPQHF,TGCGCCAGCAGCCAAGGAGAGCGGGTCAATCAGCCCCAGCATTTT